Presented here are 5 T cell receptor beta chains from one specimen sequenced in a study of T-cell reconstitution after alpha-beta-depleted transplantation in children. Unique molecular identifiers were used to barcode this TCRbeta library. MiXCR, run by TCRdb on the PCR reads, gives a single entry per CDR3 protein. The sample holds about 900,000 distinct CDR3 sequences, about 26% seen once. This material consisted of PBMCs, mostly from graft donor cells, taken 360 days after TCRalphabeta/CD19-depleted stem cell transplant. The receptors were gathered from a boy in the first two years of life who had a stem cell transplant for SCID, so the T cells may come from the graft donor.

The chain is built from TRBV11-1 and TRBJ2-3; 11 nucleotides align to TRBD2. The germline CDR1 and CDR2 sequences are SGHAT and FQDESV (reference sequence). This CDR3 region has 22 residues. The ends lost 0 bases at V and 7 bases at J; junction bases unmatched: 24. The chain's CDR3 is CASSLALMGLGILAGGPYTQYF. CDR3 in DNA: TGTGCCAGCAGCTTAGCGCTAATGGGGTTGGGGATTCTAGCGGGGGGACCCTATACGCAGTATTTT.

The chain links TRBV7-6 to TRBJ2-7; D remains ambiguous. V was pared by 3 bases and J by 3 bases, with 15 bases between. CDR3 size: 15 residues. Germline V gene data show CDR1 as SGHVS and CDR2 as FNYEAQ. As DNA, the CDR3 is TGTGCCAGCAGCTTGTTAGAGGCGAGTAACTACGAGCAGTACTTC. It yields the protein CASSLLEASNYEQYF.

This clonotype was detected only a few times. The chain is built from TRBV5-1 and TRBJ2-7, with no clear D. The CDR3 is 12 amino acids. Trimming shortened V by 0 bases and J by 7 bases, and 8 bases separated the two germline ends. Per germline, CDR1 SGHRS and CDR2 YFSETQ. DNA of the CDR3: TGCGCCAGCAGCTTGGATCAACGGGAGCAGTACTTC. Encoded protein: CASSLDQREQYF.

This CDR3 is CASSARQSSGNTIYF. In DNA form, the CDR3 reads TGTGCCAGTAGCGCGCGACAGAGCTCTGGAAACACCATATATTTT. The chain combines TRBV12-3 or TRBV12-4 with TRBJ1-3, with D maybe TRBD1 (5 bases). The CDR3 covers 15 residues. V lost 9 bases to trimming and J lost 0 bases, with 15 bases between them.

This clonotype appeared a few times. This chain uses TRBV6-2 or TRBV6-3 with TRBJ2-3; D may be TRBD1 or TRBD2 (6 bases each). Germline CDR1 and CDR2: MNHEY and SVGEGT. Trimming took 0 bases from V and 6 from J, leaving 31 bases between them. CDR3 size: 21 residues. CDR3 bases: TGTGCCAGCAGTTACTCGAGGAACCCTTCTCCGAGTGGGGGGCCCCCGGATACGCAGTATTTT. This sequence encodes CASSYSRNPSPSGGPPDTQYF.